This T cell receptor (beta chain) derives from a study of regulatory T cells in long-lasting Graves disease (dated by TCRdb to about 2021). As for the study more broadly: Newly diagnosed Graves' disease patients had taken antithyroid drugs for less than 3 months. This study used TCR sequencing and RNA sequencing of peripheral blood to compare persistent Graves' disease patients against newly diagnosed Graves' disease patients. The study was conducted in China and was registered as a clinical trial. A total of about 33 samples were covered by TCR sequencing, comprising some 13 persistent and 20 or so newly diagnosed Graves' disease patients.

At least ten counts were recorded for this clonotype. Its antigen remains unidentified. No base quality information exists; no much larger clone differs at one position. Study-wide findings and limitations: TRBV28, TRBJ1-2 and TRBJ2-5 were preferentially used in persistent disease, while TRBV20-1 and TRBJ2-1 were favored in newly diagnosed disease. A larger number of public clonotypes was shared among persistent patients (around 2,500) than among newly diagnosed patients (approximately 1,000). Compared with newly diagnosed patients, patients with persistent Graves' disease had lower TCR Shannon entropy and fewer highly expanded clones, which suggests clonal expansion. The authors acknowledged the small sample size as a limitation that may reduce accuracy. Because the primary lesion, thyroid tissue, could not be accessed, the study looked at peripheral blood alone. Only the TCR beta chain was sequenced and analyzed.

This specimen's time point label, per the study, means: newly diagnosed GD, antithyroid drugs for less than 3 months. For both TCR sequencing and RNA sequencing, RNA was extracted from PBMCs using TRIzol. The diagnosis of Graves' disease was made according to American Thyroid Association guidelines. The patients came from an endocrinology department in Xi'an, China. Each patient gave approximately 9.7 milliliters of peripheral blood, collected in an EDTA anticoagulant tube. Ficoll Paque Plus density gradient separation was used to isolate PBMCs, and no further T cell sorting was done. An Agilent 2100 Bioanalyzer and agarose gel were used to check RNA quality, while a NanoDrop 2000 measured RNA concentration. Germline trimming amounts to 1 base on V and 6 bases on J, with 1 as the count of junction bases outside the gene matches. The germline V gene (reference sequence) specifies DFQATT as CDR1 and SNEGSKA as CDR2. The CDR3 measures 13 amino acids from cysteine to phenylalanine. The DNA shown is the 39-base CDR3, in frame from base 1.

The protocol used for the library was multiplex PCR. The sequencing machine was an Illumina HiSeq 4000. iRepertoire HTBI primers and Arm-PCR amplification of CDR3 regions were used to construct TCR beta libraries. PCR products were gel purified before sequencing. Per the original workflow: Across samples, around 58 TRBV and approximately 15 TRBJ segments were identified and used for gene usage analysis of CDR3 amino acid clonotypes. Filtered high-quality paired reads were merged into contigs using COPE and FqMerger. BLAST was used to align contigs to IMGT TRBV, TRBD and TRBJ reference genes, with CDR3 defined following IMGT. Highly expanded clones were defined as clonotypes with a frequency above 0.1%. Repertoire diversity was measured by Shannon entropy, and V-J evenness by the Gini coefficient. Public clonotypes were defined as clonotypes shared by more than one individual. Through fastp at Q25 and MiXCR, TCRdb rebuilt clones from the public reads, retaining in-frame beta chains. Rows with one shared CDR3 protein collapse into an entry with the most common genes and DNA. Clone size and V and J calls follow TCRdb, not the original study. The sample table holds about 200,000 distinct CDR3 sequences, of which roughly a fifth were seen once. The leading ten clones occupy 10% to 15% of the sample.

The same specimen was also included in a second study, on T cells in Graves' hyperthyroidism and ophthalmopathy. Per the second study: Stable Graves' hyperthyroidism was defined as the absence of progression to ophthalmopathy over 18 months of follow-up. The hyperthyroidism patients were between 18 and 65 years old and newly diagnosed, with a disease duration of less than 2 months. Patients with uncontrolled infections, other autoimmune diseases, pregnancy or lactation were excluded. Diagnoses were established on the basis of clinical symptoms, serum thyroxine and TRAb, thyroid ultrasound, and orbital computed tomography. The TCR CDR3 was subjected to a first round of RT-PCR using the HTBI primer set and the Qiagen OneStep RT-PCR kit. Blood samples also contained most of the expanded thyroid clonotypes (frequency above 0.001), which suggests that blood repertoires may reflect thyroid immune responses. A 13 V-J signature model separated ophthalmopathy from stable hyperthyroidism, with around 88% sensitivity and roughly 82% specificity in cross-validation and 80%/75% in testing. In validation, the model predicted progression to ophthalmopathy a median of about 6.5 months before onset, with roughly 71% sensitivity and more than 72% specificity. To identify TCR V-J signatures that set the groups apart, the researchers used a discovery cohort of about a hundred patients, made up of 40 to 45 with Graves' ophthalmopathy and about 55 with stable Graves' hyperthyroidism. An independent validation cohort of around 19 hyperthyroidism patients and 17 patients who later progressed to ophthalmopathy tested prospective prediction of ophthalmopathy. The 100 discovery patients were randomly split 7:3 into training and test sets. Thyroid tissue and blood T-cell repertoires from about six Graves' hyperthyroidism patients were also compared in the study. After sampling, hyperthyroidism patients received methimazole starting at 30 mg daily, and ophthalmopathy patients received high-dose intravenous methylprednisolone. Libraries were constructed in a second round of multiplex PCR, after which size selection and purification were performed. Paired-end sequencing of the libraries was performed with 100 bp reads on an Illumina HiSeq2000. SOAPnuke was used to process the raw data, removing reads that contained adapters or uncalled bases, had a mean Phred below 15, or lacked an exact match to the constant primer or identifier. High-quality paired reads were merged using COPE v1.2.5, and each unique nucleotide sequence was defined as a clonotype. MiTCR v1.1 was used to align clonotypes to the IMGT TRBV, TRBD and TRBJ reference segments. The analysis was restricted to V-J combinations with a frequency above 0.0001, which together covered just over 98% of the repertoires. A TCS score was defined as the ratio of F50 (clonal expansion) to E x V (chaos), with BLOSUM62-based TCRdist applied between CDR3 peptides within each V-J. Welch's t-statistics and random forest reduced roughly 530 V-J features to under 15, which were used in a naive Bayes classifier (R e1071). No statistical method was used to fix the sample size in advance, and group allocation was not hidden from the investigators. TCR Vbeta CDR3 sequencing of fewer than 150 peripheral blood samples (roughly 43 ophthalmopathy, approximately 80 hyperthyroidism and some 17 progressor patients) is reported in the paper.

The sequence is built from TRBV20-1 and TRBJ2-7; TRBD2 agrees with 12 junctional bases. This specimen consisted of peripheral blood mononuclear cells (PBMCs), obtained at new diagnosis, from a patient treated with antithyroid drugs. The TCR was taken from a woman aged 25 to 39 with Graves disease. Donor details come from another sample of the same person, matched by shared clones. The CDR3 protein: CSARGLAGVEQYF. The DNA sequence reads TGCAGTGCTAGAGGACTAGCGGGAGTCGAGCAGTACTTC.